This T cell receptor beta chain was captured in a study of beta chain features in type 1 diabetes. Expressed TCRB transcripts were sequenced, since all the RNA that had been isolated was reverse transcribed. Using immunoSEQ multiplex PCR, the repertoire was profiled, and TCRdb retains in-frame clones only, with some absent. The sample lists around 250,000 clones; about 25% were seen once. This clone was picked up a small number of times. The CDR3 runs to 13 residues. The sequenced material came from central memory CD4+ T cells from blood. The chain employs TRBV21-1 and TRBJ2-1; TRBD1, as called in the table, went unchecked against the DNA. TRBV21-1 is designated a pseudogene. This TCR derives from a man aged 25-45 years in good health. The CDR3 loop reads CASRNGTGNEQFF. As DNA, the CDR3 is TGTGCCAGCAGGAACGGGACAGGCAATGAGCAGTTCTTC.